The 26 T cell receptor beta chains listed next were all sequenced from one sample in a study of post-analysis software for immune sequencing data. Findings of the study overall: Patients used five TRBV segments, including TRBV5-6, TRBV5-1 and TRBV20-1, more often than controls.

For these receptors, no antigen is known. Unique molecular identifiers featured in each of the TCR beta cDNA libraries. TCRdb recomputed calls from the PCR reads with MiXCR, one row per CDR3 protein. Among about 770,000 distinct CDR3 sequences listed, roughly 46% were seen once. Input material: blood. These receptors originate from a girl between 10 and 17 years old with multiple sclerosis.

The gene calls are TRBV18 and TRBJ2-7; possibly TRBD1 for D (6 bases). The closer fit of TRBJ2-5 to the DNA end suggests the J call may be wrong. The CDR3 runs 15 residues. The V gene's germline CDR1 is KGHSH and CDR2 LQKENI. CDR3 bases: TGTGCCAGCTCTCCAGAACTCCAGGGGATGGAGACCCAGTACTTC. This sequence encodes CASSPELQGMETQYF.

The chain carries TRBV20-1 and TRBJ1-2; 7 nucleotides match TRBD1. From germline, CDR1 is DFQATT and CDR2 SNEGSKA (reference sequence). The J segment lost 4 bases and the V segment lost 2 bases, leaving 7 bases of the junction unmatched. The CDR3 spans 14 residues. The CDR3 DNA sequence: TGCAGTGCTAGATTCCAGGGGGGACTCTATGGCTACACCTTC. Translating it yields CSARFQGGLYGYTF.

The rearrangement links TRBV7-9 to TRBJ2-3, with D uncertain. Trimming pared 5 bases from V and 6 bases from J, leaving 9 bases between. This CDR3 contains 12 residues. The germline CDR1 and CDR2 sequences are SEHNR and FQNEAQ (reference sequence). CDR3 bases: TGTGCCAGCAGCCATTTGCTTGATACGCAGTATTTT. Its protein is CASSHLLDTQYF.

The CDR3 DNA sequence: TGCAGCGTTGCGCTTAATGGGGCGGATGGCTACACCTTC. It is translated as CSVALNGADGYTF. J is TRBJ1-2 and V is TRBV29-1, with a weak D call TRBD1 (5 bases). V was cut by 4 bases and J by 6 bases, with 15 bases left in between. Germline V gene sequence: CDR1 SQVTM, CDR2 ANQGSEA. This CDR3 is 13 amino acids long.

There are a few counts of this clonotype. The chain combines TRBV15 with TRBJ2-5; 9 bases map to TRBD2. The V gene's germline CDR1 is LNHNV and CDR2 YYDKDF (reference sequence). This CDR3 comprises 16 residues. J lost 1 base, V lost 0 bases, and 3 bases had no gene match. This chain's CDR3 is CATSRERGLAQETQYF. CDR3 DNA sequence: TGTGCCACCAGCAGAGAGCGGGGACTAGCCCAAGAGACCCAGTACTTC.

The chain employs TRBV29-1 and TRBJ2-1; 9 bases match TRBD2. The CDR3 runs to 13 residues. Germline V gene lookup returns CDR1 SQVTM and CDR2 ANQGSEA. Trimming took 3 bases from V and 7 from J; bases not matched to a gene: 4. The CDR3 bases are TGCAGCGTTGATCGCGGGAGGGGGAATGAGCAGTTCTTC. Residues: CSVDRGRGNEQFF.

This clonotype has just a few counts. V usage is TRBV5-5 and J usage is TRBJ2-1; D may be TRBD1 (6 bases). The germline V gene has CDR1 SGHKS and CDR2 YYEKEE (reference sequence). The CDR3 contains 12 residues. Trimming cost V 3 bases and J 10 bases, with 11 bases left between them. The CDR3 bases are TGTGCCAGCAGCTCAGGGGTCGGAGAGCAGTTCTTC. Its protein is CASSSGVGEQFF.

This chain connects TRBV20-1 to TRBJ2-6; maybe TRBD1 (6 bases). V lost 3 bases, J lost 0 bases, and 9 bases lay in between. The CDR3 contains 15 residues. From germline, CDR1 is DFQATT and CDR2 SNEGSKA (reference sequence). This CDR3 reads CSARTGNSGANVLTF. The CDR3 DNA is TGCAGTGCTAGGACAGGAAACTCTGGGGCCAACGTCCTGACTTTC.

CDR3 nucleotide sequence: TGTGCCAGCAGCTTACACTATGGCTACACCTTC. Translating gives CASSLHYGYTF. The genes are TRBV7-2 and TRBJ1-2; D gene uncertain. The CDR3 has 11 amino acids. Germline V lookup: CDR1 SGHTA, CDR2 FQGNSA. Trimming left V 2 bases short and J 3 bases short, with 1 base between. The full variable domain, completed using reference TRBV7-2 and TRBJ1-2, is GAGVSQSPSNKVTEKGKDVELRCDPISGHTALYWYRQSLGQGLEFLIYFQGNSAPDKSGLPSDRFSAERTGGSVSTLTIQRTQQEDSAVYLCASSLHYGYTFGSGTRLTVV.

The chain carries TRBV5-1 and TRBJ2-1; unclear D gene. CDR1 and CDR2 from the germline V gene are SGHRS and YFSETQ. Trimming took off 2 bases at V and 7 bases at J, with 22 bases between the two ends. The CDR3 has 17 amino acids. DNA of the CDR3: TGCGCCAGCAGCTTCTTCGCAAGTACTGGTGGGGTGAATGAGCAGTTCTTC. This gives the protein CASSFFASTGGVNEQFF.

This clonotype has a single count. This sequence joins TRBV4-1 and TRBJ1-1; D not resolved. V was cut by 0 bases and J by 4 bases, with 12 bases left in between. Germline V gene sequence: CDR1 MGHRA, CDR2 YSYEKL. This CDR3 spans 15 amino acids. The CDR3: CASSQEGSISTEAFF. Written as DNA, the CDR3 is TGCGCCAGCAGCCAAGAGGGATCCATCAGCACTGAAGCTTTCTTT.

The rearrangement joins TRBV28 to TRBJ1-2; D call uncertain. V was pared by 10 bases and J by 7 bases, with 16 bases between. The length of the CDR3 is 12 residues. CDR1 and CDR2 (germline): MDHEN, SYDVKM. The chain's CDR3 is CATRTDPSGYTF. CDR3 bases: TGTGCCACCCGGACTGACCCTAGTGGCTACACCTTC.

In this sample, this clonotype turned up a few times. DNA for the CDR3: TGTGCCAGCAGTCGCCCGGCGGGTCACCTATACAACTATGGCTACACCTTC. Its translation: CASSRPAGHLYNYGYTF. The chain links TRBV6-4 to TRBJ1-2, with no clear D. Germline V gene lookup returns CDR1 MRHNA and CDR2 SNTAGT. Trimming removed 5 bases from V and 2 bases from J, with 21 bases in between. This CDR3 spans 17 amino acids.

The rearrangement links TRBV7-9 to TRBJ2-7; TRBD2 matches 10 bases. This CDR3 contains 15 residues. V gave up 2 bases and J gave up 5 bases; unmatched junction bases: 6. Germline lookup yields CDR1 SEHNR and CDR2 FQNEAQ (reference sequence). In DNA form, the CDR3 reads TGTGCCAGCAGCTTAAGCAGCGGGAGGGACCACGAGCAGTACTTC. Translated, it gives CASSLSSGRDHEQYF.

This chain connects TRBV7-9 to TRBJ2-1; no definite D call. Trimming took 4 bases from V and 0 from J, leaving 13 bases between them. In germline, CDR1 is SEHNR, CDR2 FQNEAQ (reference sequence). The CDR3 has 16 residues. CDR3 DNA sequence: TGTGCCAGCAGCTCCAAAGACTCAAGCTCCTACAATGAGCAGTTCTTC. This codes for CASSSKDSSSYNEQFF.

This sequence joins TRBV6-1 and TRBJ2-3; no clear D gene. V shed 6 bases and J shed 0 bases, with 13 bases lying between them. There are 15 residues in the CDR3. Germline CDR1 MNHNS, CDR2 SASEGT. The CDR3 here is CASSHLLSSTDTQYF. In DNA, the CDR3 is TGTGCCAGCAGCCACCTACTATCTAGCACAGATACGCAGTATTTT.

This chain links TRBV5-1 with TRBJ2-6; D assignment may be TRBD1 or TRBD2 (5 bases each). The V end was cut by 0 bases, the J end by 2 bases, with 18 bases between. The CDR3 runs to 19 residues. CDR1 SGHRS and CDR2 YFSETQ come from the germline V gene. The CDR3 loop is CASSLVMQGAKAGANVLTF. Here the CDR3 DNA reads TGCGCCAGCAGCTTGGTTATGCAGGGAGCGAAGGCTGGGGCCAACGTCCTGACTTTC.

The V gene is TRBV25-1, the J gene TRBJ1-2; weak D call: TRBD1 (5 bases). Germline V gene data show CDR1 as MGHDK and CDR2 as SYGVNS. Trimming took off 3 bases at V and 7 bases at J, with 18 bases between the two ends. CDR3 length equals 15 residues. The CDR3 DNA reads TGTGCCAGCAGTGAGATTTCGACAGTAGGACGTGGCTACACCTTC. Translated: CASSEISTVGRGYTF.

This chain links TRBV29-1 with TRBJ2-3; the D gene is possibly TRBD2 (5 bases). Trimming pared 3 bases from V and 1 base from J, leaving 17 bases between. This CDR3 spans 16 amino acids. Germline V gene data show CDR1 as SQVTM and CDR2 as ANQGSEA. As DNA, the CDR3 is TGCAGCGTTGAGAGGGCAACGGGATCGCGCACAGATACGCAGTATTTT. Protein product: CSVERATGSRTDTQYF.

The rearrangement links TRBV6-1 to TRBJ2-4, with D possibly called TRBD1 or TRBD2 (5 bases each). This CDR3 has 17 amino acids. Trimming removed 6 bases at V and 13 bases at J, with 31 bases between. CDR1 and CDR2 (germline): MNHNS, SASEGT. CDR3 amino acids: CASSPAPGVGGRDEQYF. DNA for the CDR3: TGTGCCAGCAGCCCGGCCCCAGGTGTTGGGGGAAGGGATGAGCAGTACTTC.

The chain couples TRBV6-5 to TRBJ1-2; D not certain. Germline CDR1 is MNHEY and CDR2 is SVGAGI. The CDR3 covers 13 residues. Trimming pared 6 bases from V and 1 base from J, leaving 9 bases between. This CDR3 reads CASSVGFNYGYTF. The CDR3 nucleotides read TGTGCCAGCAGCGTAGGGTTTAACTATGGCTACACCTTC.

This clonotype was found many times. The V and J genes are TRBV7-9 and TRBJ2-7; D is uncertain. Germline V lookup: CDR1 SEHNR, CDR2 FQNEAQ (reference sequence). The CDR3 consists of 12 residues. Trimming cost V 5 bases and J 5 bases, with 10 bases left between them. In DNA, the CDR3 is TGTGCCAGCAGCCCCGGGTTAGACGAGCAGTACTTC. It yields the protein CASSPGLDEQYF.

CDR3 protein: CASSPTGVAGVDEQYF. CDR3 nucleotide sequence: TGTGCCAGCTCACCGACCGGTGTAGCGGGAGTGGATGAGCAGTACTTC. The chain has TRBV18 and TRBJ2-5; 9 bases fit TRBD2. Germline V gene sequence: CDR1 KGHSH, CDR2 LQKENI. CDR3 length: 16 amino acids. Trimming took 3 bases from V and 11 from J; bases not matched to a gene: 16.

The chain joins TRBV27 to TRBJ2-3; 9 bases line up with TRBD1. This CDR3 region has 15 residues. The V and J ends lost 6 bases and 3 bases, in that order; junction bases with no gene match: 7. Germline CDR1 MNHEY, CDR2 SMNVEV (reference sequence). The CDR3 DNA reads TGTGCCAGCAGGAACAGGGGGCGAGGAACAGATACGCAGTATTTT. Translated, it gives CASRNRGRGTDTQYF.

A note on this clonotype: The junction differs from germline at one of its ends, possibly a read error. The chain employs TRBV10-3 and TRBJ2-7; D not resolved. Germline-derived CDR1 and CDR2 are ENHRY and SYGVKD. This CDR3 comprises 13 residues. In nucleotides, the CDR3 is TGTGCCCTCAGCAGCCCCCAAGCGAGTGAGCAGTACTTC. It codes for CALSSPQASEQYF.

This clonotype was seen more than once but under ten times. This sequence joins TRBV10-3 and TRBJ2-7, with 8 bases lining up with TRBD2. Per germline, CDR1 ENHRY and CDR2 SYGVKD. Unmatched junction bases numbered 9, after V lost 3 bases and J lost 2 bases. The CDR3 is 16 amino acids. This chain's CDR3 is CAISDPGGGNTYEQYF. In nucleotides, the CDR3 is TGTGCCATCAGTGACCCCGGGGGGGGCAACACCTACGAGCAGTACTTC.